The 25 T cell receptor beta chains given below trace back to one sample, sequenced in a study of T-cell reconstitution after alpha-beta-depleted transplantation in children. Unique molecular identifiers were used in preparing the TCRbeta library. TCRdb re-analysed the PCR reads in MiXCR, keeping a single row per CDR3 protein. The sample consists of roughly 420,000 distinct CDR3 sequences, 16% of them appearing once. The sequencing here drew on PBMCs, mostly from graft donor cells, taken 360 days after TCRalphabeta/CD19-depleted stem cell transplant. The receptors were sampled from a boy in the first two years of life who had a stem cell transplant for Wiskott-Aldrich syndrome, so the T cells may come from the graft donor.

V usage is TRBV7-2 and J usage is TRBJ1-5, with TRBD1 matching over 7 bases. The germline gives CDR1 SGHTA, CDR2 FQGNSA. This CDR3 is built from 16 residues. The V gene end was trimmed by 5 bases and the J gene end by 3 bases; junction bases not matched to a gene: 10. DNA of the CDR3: TGTGCCAGCAGCCCCCTTCCCGGGACAGTCAATCAGCCCCAGCATTTT. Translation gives CASSPLPGTVNQPQHF. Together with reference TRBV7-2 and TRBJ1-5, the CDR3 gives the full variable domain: GAGVSQSPSNKVTEKGKDVELRCDPISGHTALYWYRQSLGQGLEFLIYFQGNSAPDKSGLPSDRFSAERTGGSVSTLTIQRTQQEDSAVYLCASSPLPGTVNQPQHFGDGTRLSIL.

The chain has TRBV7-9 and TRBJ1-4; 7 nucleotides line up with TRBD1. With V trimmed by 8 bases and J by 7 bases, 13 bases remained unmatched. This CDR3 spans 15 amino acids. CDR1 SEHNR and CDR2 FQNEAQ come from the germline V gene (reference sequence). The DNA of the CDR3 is TGTGCCAGCTTACCACGACCAGGGGGTGGTGAAAAACTGTTTTTT. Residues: CASLPRPGGGEKLFF.

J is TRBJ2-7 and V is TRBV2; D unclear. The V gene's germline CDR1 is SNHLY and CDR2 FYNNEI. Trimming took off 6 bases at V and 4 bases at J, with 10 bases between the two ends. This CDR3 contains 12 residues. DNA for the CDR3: TGTGCCAGCAGAAGACCTCATTACGAGCAGTACTTC. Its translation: CASRRPHYEQYF.

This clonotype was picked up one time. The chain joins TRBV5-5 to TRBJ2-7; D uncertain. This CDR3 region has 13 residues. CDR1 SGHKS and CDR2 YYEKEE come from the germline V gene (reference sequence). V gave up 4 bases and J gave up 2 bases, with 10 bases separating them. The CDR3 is CASSRGRPYEQYF. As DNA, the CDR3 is TGTGCCAGCAGCCGCGGACGACCCTACGAGCAGTACTTC.

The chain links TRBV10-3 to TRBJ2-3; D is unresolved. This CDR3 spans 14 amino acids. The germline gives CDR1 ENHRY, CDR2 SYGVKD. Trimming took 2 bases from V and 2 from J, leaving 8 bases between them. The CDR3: CAISEINPTDTQYF. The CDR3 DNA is TGTGCCATCAGTGAGATAAATCCCACAGATACGCAGTATTTT.

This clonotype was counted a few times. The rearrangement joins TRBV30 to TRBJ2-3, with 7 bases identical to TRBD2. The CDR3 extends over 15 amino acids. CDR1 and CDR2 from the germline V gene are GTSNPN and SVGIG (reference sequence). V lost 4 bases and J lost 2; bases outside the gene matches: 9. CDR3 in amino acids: CAWTREGRTTDTQYF. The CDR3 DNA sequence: TGTGCCTGGACGAGGGAGGGCCGTACCACAGATACGCAGTATTTT.

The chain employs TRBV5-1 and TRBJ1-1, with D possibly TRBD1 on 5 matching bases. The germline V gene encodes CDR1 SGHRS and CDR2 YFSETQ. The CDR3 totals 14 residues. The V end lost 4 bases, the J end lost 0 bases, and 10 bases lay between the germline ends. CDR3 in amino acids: CASSPGHLNTEAFF. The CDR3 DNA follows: TGCGCCAGCAGCCCCGGACATTTGAACACTGAAGCTTTCTTT.

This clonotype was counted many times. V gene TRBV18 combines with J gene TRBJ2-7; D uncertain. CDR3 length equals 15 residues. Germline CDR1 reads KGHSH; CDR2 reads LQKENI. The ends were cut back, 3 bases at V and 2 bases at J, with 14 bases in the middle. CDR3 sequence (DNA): TGTGCCAGCTCACCGGTCAGCCGAAGGACCTACGAGCAGTACTTC. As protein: CASSPVSRRTYEQYF. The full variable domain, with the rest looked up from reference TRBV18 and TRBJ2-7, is NAGVMQNPRHLVRRRGQEARLRCSPMKGHSHVYWYRQLPEEGLKFMVYLQKENIIDESGMPKERFSAEFPKEGPSILRIQQVVRGDSAAYFCASSPVSRRTYEQYFGPGTRLTVT.

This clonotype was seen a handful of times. In DNA, the CDR3 is TGTGCCACCAGTGATTACAGTCTTAGGGACACCGGGGAGCTGTTTTTT. It yields the protein CATSDYSLRDTGELFF. The chain joins TRBV24-1 to TRBJ2-2; D not resolved. CDR3 length equals 16 residues. Between the trimmed V and J ends, which lost 2 bases and 3 bases, there was a span of 12 bases. Germline V gene sequence: CDR1 KGHDR, CDR2 SFDVKD.

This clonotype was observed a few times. The CDR3 spells CASSPFTGRANNEQFF. The CDR3 coding sequence is TGTGCCAGCTCACCGTTTACCGGGAGAGCAAACAATGAGCAGTTCTTC. The V gene is TRBV18, the J gene TRBJ2-1, with D possibly TRBD2 on 6 matching bases. Trimming took off 3 bases at V and 5 bases at J, with 17 bases between the two ends. Germline V gene data show CDR1 as KGHSH and CDR2 as LQKENI. The CDR3 has 16 residues.

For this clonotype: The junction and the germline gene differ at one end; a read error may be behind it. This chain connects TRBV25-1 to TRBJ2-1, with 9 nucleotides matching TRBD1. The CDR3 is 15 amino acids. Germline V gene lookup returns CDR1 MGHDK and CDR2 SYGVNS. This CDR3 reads CASRDTGGFYKEQFF. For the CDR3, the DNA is TGTGCCAGCAGGGACACAGGGGGCTTCTACAAAGAGCAGTTCTTC.

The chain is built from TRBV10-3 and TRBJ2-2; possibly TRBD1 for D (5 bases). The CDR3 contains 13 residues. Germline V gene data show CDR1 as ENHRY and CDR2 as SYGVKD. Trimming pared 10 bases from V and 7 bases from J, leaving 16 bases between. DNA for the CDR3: TGTGCCACCAGGGTCCCCTCCGGCGGGGAGCTGTTTTTT. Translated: CATRVPSGGELFF.

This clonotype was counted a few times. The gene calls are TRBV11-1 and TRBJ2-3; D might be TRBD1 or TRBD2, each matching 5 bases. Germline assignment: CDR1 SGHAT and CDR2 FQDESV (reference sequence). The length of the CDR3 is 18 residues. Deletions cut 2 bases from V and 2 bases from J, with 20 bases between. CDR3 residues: CASSLWGRRGAPTDTQYF. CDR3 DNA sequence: TGTGCCAGCAGCTTATGGGGCAGACGGGGAGCCCCCACAGATACGCAGTATTTT.

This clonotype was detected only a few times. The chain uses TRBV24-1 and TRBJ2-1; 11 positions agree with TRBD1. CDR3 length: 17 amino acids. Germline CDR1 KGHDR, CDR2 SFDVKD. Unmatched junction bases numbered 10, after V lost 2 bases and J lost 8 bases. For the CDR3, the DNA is TGTGCCACCAGTGATTCCGGGACAGGGGGGACGTGGGATGAGCAGTTCTTC. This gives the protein CATSDSGTGGTWDEQFF.

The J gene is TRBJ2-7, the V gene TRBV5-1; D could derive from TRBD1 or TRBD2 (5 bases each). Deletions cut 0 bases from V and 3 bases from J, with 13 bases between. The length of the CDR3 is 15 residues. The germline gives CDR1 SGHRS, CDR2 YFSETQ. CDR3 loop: CASSLAGTPGYEQYF. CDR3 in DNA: TGCGCCAGCAGCTTGGCCGGGACCCCTGGCTACGAGCAGTACTTC.

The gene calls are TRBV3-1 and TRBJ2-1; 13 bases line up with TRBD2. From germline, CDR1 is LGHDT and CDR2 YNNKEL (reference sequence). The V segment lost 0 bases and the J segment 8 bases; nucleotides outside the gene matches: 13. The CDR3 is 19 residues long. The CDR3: CASSQDQSRRLAGGHEQFF. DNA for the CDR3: TGTGCCAGCAGCCAAGATCAATCCCGACGACTAGCGGGAGGCCATGAGCAGTTCTTC.

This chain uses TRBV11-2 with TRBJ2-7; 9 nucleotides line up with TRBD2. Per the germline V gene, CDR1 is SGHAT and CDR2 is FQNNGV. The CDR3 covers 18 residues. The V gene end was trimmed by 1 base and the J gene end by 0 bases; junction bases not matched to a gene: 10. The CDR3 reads CASSLGPAGGSPSYEQYF. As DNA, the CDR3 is TGTGCCAGCAGCTTAGGCCCGGCGGGAGGGTCTCCCTCCTACGAGCAGTACTTC. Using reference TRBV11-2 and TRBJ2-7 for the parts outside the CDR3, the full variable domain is EAGVAQSPRYKIIEKRQSVAFWCNPISGHATLYWYQQILGQGPKLLIQFQNNGVVDDSQLPKDRFSAERLKGVDSTLKIQPAKLEDSAVYLCASSLGPAGGSPSYEQYFGPGTRLTVT.

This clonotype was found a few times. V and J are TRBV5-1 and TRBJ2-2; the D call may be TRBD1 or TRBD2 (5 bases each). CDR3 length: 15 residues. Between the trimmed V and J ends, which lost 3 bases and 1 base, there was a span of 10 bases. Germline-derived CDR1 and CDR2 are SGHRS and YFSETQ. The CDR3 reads CASSSGRLNTGELFF. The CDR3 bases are TGCGCCAGCAGCTCGGGACGGCTGAACACCGGGGAGCTGTTTTTT.

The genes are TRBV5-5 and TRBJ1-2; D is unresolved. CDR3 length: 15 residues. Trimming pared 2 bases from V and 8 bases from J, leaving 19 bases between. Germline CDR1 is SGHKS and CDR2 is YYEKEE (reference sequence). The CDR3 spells CASSLWGTQGWGYTF. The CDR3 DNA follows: TGTGCCAGCAGCTTATGGGGAACTCAAGGATGGGGCTACACCTTC.

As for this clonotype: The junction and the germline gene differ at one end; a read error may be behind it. The CDR3 spells CASSLHQGGFYKQYF. Written as DNA, the CDR3 is TGTGCCAGCAGCTTACATCAAGGGGGATTCTACAAGCAGTACTTC. The chain joins TRBV7-2 to TRBJ2-7, with D perhaps TRBD1 (6 bases). In germline, CDR1 is SGHTA, CDR2 FQGNSA. The CDR3 spans 15 residues.

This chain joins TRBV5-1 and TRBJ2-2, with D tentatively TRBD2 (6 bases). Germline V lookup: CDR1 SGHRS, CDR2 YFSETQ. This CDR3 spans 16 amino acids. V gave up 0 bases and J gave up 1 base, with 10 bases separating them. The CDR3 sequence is CASSLVGGLNTGELFF. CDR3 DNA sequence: TGCGCCAGCAGCTTGGTTGGGGGACTGAACACCGGGGAGCTGTTTTTT.

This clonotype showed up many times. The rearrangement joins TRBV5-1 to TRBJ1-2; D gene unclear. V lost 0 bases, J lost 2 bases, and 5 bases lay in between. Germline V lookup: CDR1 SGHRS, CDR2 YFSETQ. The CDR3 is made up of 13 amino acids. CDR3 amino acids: CASSLGENYGYTF. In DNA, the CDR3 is TGCGCCAGCAGCTTGGGTGAGAACTATGGCTACACCTTC.

The CDR3 nucleotides read TGTGCCAGCAGTTTCGGGACAGTACCCTCCTACGAGCAGTACTTC. Protein: CASSFGTVPSYEQYF. The V and J genes are TRBV12-3 or TRBV12-4 and TRBJ2-7, with 7 bases fitting TRBD1. V gave up 3 bases and J gave up 0 bases; unmatched junction bases: 5. The CDR3 totals 15 residues.

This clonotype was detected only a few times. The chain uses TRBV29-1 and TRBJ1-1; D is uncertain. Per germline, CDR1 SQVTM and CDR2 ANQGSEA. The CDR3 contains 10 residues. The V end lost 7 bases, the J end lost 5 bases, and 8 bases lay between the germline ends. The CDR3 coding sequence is TGCAGCGACGGGGTTACTGAAGCTTTCTTT. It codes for CSDGVTEAFF.

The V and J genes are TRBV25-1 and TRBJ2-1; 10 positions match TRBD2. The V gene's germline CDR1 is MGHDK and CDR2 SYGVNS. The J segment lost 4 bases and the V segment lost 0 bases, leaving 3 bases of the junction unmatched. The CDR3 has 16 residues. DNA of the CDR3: TGTGCCAGCAGTGAATACAGGACTAGCGGATACAATGAGCAGTTCTTC. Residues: CASSEYRTSGYNEQFF.